This is a list of T cell receptor beta chains from one sample in a study of T cell clonotyping in hematopoietic cell transplantation. Here immunoSEQ multiplex PCR was the method, and the copy in TCRdb shows in-frame clones only, minus some. The sample includes around 37,000 clones, approximately 95% of them seen just once. What was sequenced was peripheral blood mononuclear cells. The receptors come from a man aged 25-45 years in good health. Some clones in this sample may be carry-over from other donors' samples. CDR3s leave out the opening cysteine and the closing phenylalanine or tryptophan. The order of the fields is V gene, J gene, CDR3 length, CDR3 protein.

>TRBV5-1|TRBJ1-2|10
ASSSGVYGYT
>TRBV5-6|TRBJ2-7|13
ASGPGGLGFSEQY
>TRBV14|TRBJ1-4|14
ASSPDRGATFEKLF
>TRBV5-1|TRBJ2-3|15
ASSLARTGTTRDTQY
>TRBV5-1|TRBJ2-6|12
ASSQDPGANVLT
>TRBV11-2|TRBJ1-4|12
ASTETDSNEKLF
>TRBV7-2|TRBJ2-3|13
ASSLGFRGRDTQY
>TRBV4-3|TRBJ2-7|14
ASSQDMGGRGYEQY
>TRBV5-1|TRBJ2-3|12
ASRSQGGLDTQY
>TRBV7-9|TRBJ1-2|13
ASSVRDRGNYGYT
>TRBV13|TRBJ2-7|13
ASSLEGQGGLEQY
>TRBV5-1|TRBJ2-2|11
ASSPNEGGELF
>TRBV5-6|TRBJ1-1|14
ASSLSGFGGYTEAF
>TRBV4-2|TRBJ2-7|12
ASSQVLGSDEQY
>TRBV6-1|TRBJ1-4|12
ASRLQGVNEKLF
>TRBV7-7|TRBJ2-5|12
ASSLQGAGETQY
>TRBV19|TRBJ2-5|11
ASSNPSRETQY
>TRBV11-2|TRBJ2-1|15
ASSFPGLAGGPNEQF
>TRBV7-9|TRBJ1-2|13
ASSPSGTGTYGYT
>TRBV7-9|TRBJ2-3|11
ASSPPVTDTQY
>TRBV4-1|TRBJ2-5|11
ASSQDTEETQY
>TRBV28|TRBJ1-5|13
ASSSQGDRDQPQH
>TRBV6-5|TRBJ1-2|11
ASSVDSNYGYT
>TRBV5-1|TRBJ2-3|14
ASSLGSGGAPDTQY
>TRBV7-3|TRBJ2-1|14
ASSLTASGTYNEQF
>TRBV11-1|TRBJ1-5|13
ASSLSGGGNQPQH
>TRBV9|TRBJ2-3|13
ASSVLGLGGDTQY
>TRBV30|TRBJ2-5|11
AWSTGTTGSQY
>TRBV6-1|TRBJ1-1|12
ASRGTALNTEAF
>TRBV6-1|TRBJ2-7|14
ATTEGTDALTYEQY
>TRBV27|TRBJ1-1|11
ASSGDSYTEAF
>TRBV7-9|TRBJ2-7|13
ASSPGQASVYEQY
>TRBV9|TRBJ1-2|13
ASSLREAGNYGYT
>TRBV11-2|TRBJ2-4|11
ASSDDPQNIQY
>TRBV9|TRBJ1-2|11
ASSGAGIYGYT
>TRBV27|TRBJ1-4|13
ASSYKAGFNEKLF
>TRBV28|TRBJ1-2|13
ASSPVPGGAYGYT